A selection of T cell receptor beta chains follows, all from one sample in a study of T-cell reconstitution after alpha-beta-depleted transplantation in children. Via MiXCR, TCRdb re-called the PCR reads, giving one row per CDR3 protein. The profile covers nearly 350,000 distinct CDR3 sequences, with 16% appearing a single time and roughly 40% taken by the ten largest. The source material was PBMCs, mostly from graft donor cells, sampled 360 days after TCRalphabeta/CD19-depleted stem cell transplant. The receptors originated from a male patient aged 2 to 9 who had a stem cell transplant for acute lymphoblastic leukemia, so the T cells may come from the graft donor. The CDR3 runs from the conserved cysteine through the conserved F or W. A D gene is named only where the DNA matches it firmly. Expanded clones are given a class, and other clones once, few, many or no size at all.

V	D	size	J	CDR3	DNA
TRBV20-1	NA	NA	TRBJ2-1	CSARDLAGGHYNEQFF	TGCAGTGCTAGAGATCTGGCAGGAGGTCACTACAATGAGCAGTTCTTC
TRBV24-1	NA	few	TRBJ1-5	CATSGLLSNQPQHF	TGTGCCACCAGTGGTCTACTATCCAATCAGCCCCAGCATTTT
TRBV4-1	NA	many	TRBJ2-7	CASSLTPIPGSDEQYF	TGCGCCAGCAGTCTCACTCCGATACCGGGATCGGACGAGCAGTACTTC
TRBV19	NA	few	TRBJ1-5	CASRQGLRYQPQHF	TGTGCCAGTAGGCAGGGATTAAGATATCAGCCCCAGCATTTT
TRBV29-1	TRBD1	few	TRBJ1-2	CSGGQDGYTF	TGCAGCGGCGGACAGGATGGCTACACCTTC
TRBV5-1	NA	many	TRBJ2-3	CASRPAGDTQYF	TGCGCCAGCAGACCCGCGGGGGATACGCAGTATTTT
TRBV9	NA	few	TRBJ2-1	CASSVRLGGNEQFF	TGTGCCAGCAGCGTAAGATTAGGAGGGAATGAGCAGTTCTTC
TRBV12-3/TRBV12-4	NA	NA	TRBJ2-1	CASSFETYEQFF	TGTGCCAGCAGTTTTGAAACCTATGAGCAGTTCTTC
TRBV6-5	NA	NA	TRBJ1-3	CASSYSVGNTIYF	TGTGCCAGCAGTTACTCGGTGGGAAACACCATATATTTT
TRBV20-1	NA	few	TRBJ2-3	CSAAKADTQYF	TGCAGTGCAGCAAAAGCAGATACGCAGTATTTT
TRBV4-3	NA	NA	TRBJ2-1	CASSRRERQYEQFF	TGCGCCAGCAGCCGTCGTGAGAGGCAATATGAGCAGTTCTTC
TRBV20-1	NA	few	TRBJ2-3	CRGERVGTDTQYF	TGCAGGGGAGAGCGGGTGGGCACAGATACGCAGTATTTT
TRBV5-1	NA	few	TRBJ2-7	CASSLDLLTGSYEQYF	TGCGCCAGCAGCTTGGACCTTTTGACAGGTTCCTACGAGCAGTACTTC
TRBV21-1	NA	few	TRBJ2-7	CASSQCPGVYF	TGTGCCAGCAGCCAATGCCCGGGAGTTTACTTC
TRBV7-2	TRBD1	NA	TRBJ2-7	CASSLTYRDSSYEQYF	TGTGCCAGCAGTTTGACGTACCGGGACAGCTCCTACGAGCAGTACTTC
TRBV4-2	NA	NA	TRBJ1-5	CASSQGSVGTGQPQHF	TGTGCCAGCAGCCAAGGTTCGGTGGGAACGGGCCAGCCCCAGCATTTT
TRBV29-1	TRBD2	NA	TRBJ2-7	CSGTSGRHPSSYEQYF	TGCAGCGGGACTAGCGGGAGACACCCTAGCTCCTACGAGCAGTACTTC
TRBV12-3/TRBV12-4	TRBD2	NA	TRBJ2-1	CASSCPGTSGTNEQFF	TGTGCCAGCAGTTGCCCCGGGACTAGCGGGACGAATGAGCAGTTCTTC
TRBV18	TRBD2	NA	TRBJ2-1	CASSPPLSDISGRRAAGGSNEQFF	TGTGCCAGCTCACCTCCCCTTTCAGACATTAGCGGGAGAAGGGCAGCGGGAGGATCGAATGAGCAGTTCTTC
TRBV29-1	NA	many	TRBJ1-1	CSVEWRGNTEAFF	TGCAGCGTTGAGTGGCGGGGGAACACTGAAGCTTTCTTT
TRBV14	NA	few	TRBJ2-7	CATQGTYEQYF	TGTGCCACCCAGGGGACCTACGAGCAGTACTTC
TRBV20-1	TRBD1	NA	TRBJ2-4	CSALGTGGTLVSLAKNIQYF	TGCAGTGCTCTTGGGACAGGGGGAACCCTCGTGTCGTTAGCCAAAAACATTCAGTACTTC
TRBV12-3/TRBV12-4	TRBD2	few	TRBJ2-2	CASSIRDVHSGRSTGELFF	TGTGCCAGCAGTATAAGGGACGTCCATAGCGGGAGGAGTACCGGGGAGCTGTTTTTT
TRBV20-1	TRBD2	NA	TRBJ2-1	CSARRLAGGSYNEQFF	TGCAGTGCTAGACGACTAGCGGGAGGATCCTACAATGAGCAGTTCTTC
TRBV27	NA	once	TRBJ1-5	CASSLYLGNQPQHF	TGTGCCAGCAGTTTATACCTAGGCAATCAGCCCCAGCATTTT
TRBV3-1	TRBD2	few	TRBJ2-1	CASSLRKGLGYYNEQFF	TGTGCCAGCAGCCTCAGAAAGGGACTAGGTTACTACAATGAGCAGTTCTTC
TRBV28	TRBD2	many	TRBJ2-1	CASSWRGSLGWFF	TGTGCCAGCAGTTGGCGGGGGTCTTTGGGGTGGTTCTTC
TRBV1	NA	NA	TRBJ2-5	CTSSLHSPSGRDEDETQYF	TGCACCAGCAGCCTCCATTCGCCTAGCGGGAGGGATGAGGACGAGACCCAGTACTTC
TRBV7-9	NA	once	TRBJ2-7	CASGDIFYEQYF	TGTGCCAGCGGGGACATTTTTTACGAGCAGTACTTC
TRBV7-9	NA	NA	TRBJ2-1	CASSLVWVGEQFF	TGTGCCAGCAGCTTAGTGTGGGTAGGTGAGCAGTTCTTC
TRBV29-1	NA	NA	TRBJ1-5	CSVDEGGGQPQHF	TGCAGCGTTGACGAAGGCGGTGGGCAGCCCCAGCATTTT
TRBV6-5	NA	few	TRBJ2-1	CASSYSGGPYNEQFF	TGTGCCAGCAGTTACTCGGGGGGGCCATACAATGAGCAGTTCTTC
TRBV7-2	TRBD2	NA	TRBJ2-3	CASSSLASGSSTDTQYF	TGTGCCAGCAGCTCCCTCGCTAGCGGGTCTAGCACAGATACGCAGTATTTT
TRBV10-3	TRBD2	few	TRBJ2-5	CAISESLLAGVGKTQYF	TGTGCCATCAGTGAATCCCTACTAGCGGGAGTTGGGAAGACCCAGTACTTC
TRBV27	NA	NA	TRBJ2-7	CASSLSPLGRSRGEQYF	TGTGCCAGCAGTTTATCCCCCCTAGGGAGGTCTAGAGGCGAGCAGTACTTC
TRBV4-2	TRBD2	NA	TRBJ2-7	CASSQDGTSNYYEQYF	TGTGCCAGCAGCCAAGACGGGACTAGCAATTACTACGAGCAGTACTTC
TRBV4-1	TRBD2	few	TRBJ2-3	CASSQLQASGGTDTQYF	TGCGCCAGCAGCCAGTTACAGGCTAGCGGGGGTACAGATACGCAGTATTTT
TRBV3-1	TRBD2	NA	TRBJ2-1	CASSQGAGTYNEQFF	TGTGCCAGCAGCCAAGGAGCGGGAACTTACAATGAGCAGTTCTTC
TRBV4-1	TRBD2	few	TRBJ2-5	CASSLLAGGVETQYF	TGCGCCAGCAGCCTACTAGCGGGAGGGGTGGAGACCCAGTACTTC
TRBV6-1	TRBD1	NA	TRBJ2-2	CASSWVPGTGFTGELFF	TGTGCCAGCAGCTGGGTACCTGGGACAGGGTTCACCGGGGAGCTGTTTTTT
TRBV12-3/TRBV12-4	NA	many	TRBJ2-7	CASRVNSYEQYF	TGTGCCAGCAGGGTTAACTCCTACGAGCAGTACTTC
TRBV7-2	NA	NA	TRBJ2-3	CASSQSVTQYF	TGTGCCAGCAGTCAGTCAGTTACGCAGTATTTT
TRBV7-2	NA	NA	TRBJ2-5	CASSLYREGTQYF	TGTGCCAGCAGCCTCTATCGAGAGGGGACCCAGTACTTC
TRBV6-4	TRBD2	few	TRBJ2-1	CASRREGPYNEQFF	TGTGCCAGTCGTCGGGAGGGCCCCTACAATGAGCAGTTCTTC
TRBV10-3	NA	few	TRBJ2-7	CATGDYDYEQYF	TGTGCCACAGGGGACTACGACTACGAGCAGTACTTC
TRBV5-1	TRBD1	NA	TRBJ1-1	CASSLAPDRGSTEAFF	TGCGCCAGCAGCTTGGCCCCGGACAGGGGGAGCACTGAAGCTTTCTTT
TRBV6-5	TRBD2	NA	TRBJ2-1	CASSTRGTSGRFDEQFF	TGTGCCAGCAGTACCCGAGGGACTAGCGGGAGGTTCGATGAGCAGTTCTTC
TRBV7-2	TRBD1	NA	TRBJ2-7	CASSLVRGLTYEQYF	TGTGCCAGCAGCTTAGTCAGGGGGCTTACCTACGAGCAGTACTTC
TRBV12-3/TRBV12-4	TRBD1	many	TRBJ2-7	CASSSLTGGDHYEQYF	TGTGCCAGCAGTTCCCTGACAGGGGGCGATCATTACGAGCAGTACTTC
TRBV12-3/TRBV12-4	TRBD2	NA	TRBJ2-2	CASSDGLAPAGELFF	TGTGCCAGCAGTGACGGACTAGCCCCAGCCGGGGAGCTGTTTTTT
TRBV27	NA	NA	TRBJ2-5	CASSAAVNGLETQYF	TGTGCCAGCAGCGCGGCGGTTAATGGCCTTGAGACCCAGTACTTC
TRBV5-1	NA	NA	TRBJ2-2	CASRGSHGYVNTGELFF	TGCGCCAGCAGGGGTAGCCACGGTTACGTGAACACCGGGGAGCTGTTTTTT
TRBV11-2	TRBD1	NA	TRBJ2-4	CASSQGQIDIQYF	TGTGCCAGCAGCCAGGGACAGATCGACATTCAGTACTTC
TRBV11-2	NA	few	TRBJ1-1	CASSLGMWGRMNTEAFF	TGTGCCAGCAGCTTAGGGATGTGGGGTCGCATGAACACTGAAGCTTTCTTT
TRBV5-5	NA	many	TRBJ2-7	CASSQDSPYLQQYF	TGTGCCAGCAGCCAGGACAGCCCATATCTCCAGCAGTACTTC
TRBV20-1	NA	NA	TRBJ2-2	CSAILAAGELFF	TGCAGTGCTATACTAGCCGCCGGGGAGCTGTTTTTT
TRBV6-1	NA	few	TRBJ1-1	CASRTANTEAFF	TGTGCCAGCAGAACAGCGAACACTGAAGCTTTCTTT